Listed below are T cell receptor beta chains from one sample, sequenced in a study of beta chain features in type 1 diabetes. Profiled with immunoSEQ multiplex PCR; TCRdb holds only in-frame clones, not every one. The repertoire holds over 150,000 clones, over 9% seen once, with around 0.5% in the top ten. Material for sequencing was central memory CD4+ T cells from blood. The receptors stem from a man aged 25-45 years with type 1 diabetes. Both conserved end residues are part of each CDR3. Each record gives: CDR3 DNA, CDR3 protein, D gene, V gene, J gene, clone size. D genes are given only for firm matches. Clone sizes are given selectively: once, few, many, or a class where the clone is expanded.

TGCAGCGTTGAACCCCCAGGGTCAAACACCGGGGAGCTGTTTTTT,CSVEPPGSNTGELFF,-,TRBV29-1,TRBJ2-2,-
TGTGCCAGCAGGAGTTGGGAGACCCAGTACTTC,CASRSWETQYF,-,TRBV28,TRBJ2-5,few
TGTGCCAGCACCCGGCAGGCGGGAGGCACCTACGAGCAGTACTTC,CASTRQAGGTYEQYF,TRBD2,TRBV7-2,TRBJ2-7,few
TGTGCCAGCAGTTCCCTCGCCCAGAGCACAGATACGCAGTATTTT,CASSSLAQSTDTQYF,-,TRBV6-5,TRBJ2-3,-
TGTGCCAGCAGCCGTGGGGGCGCACGGTCCTACGAGCAGTACTTC,CASSRGGARSYEQYF,-,TRBV11-2,TRBJ2-7,few
TGTGCCAGCAGTTTAATCTTGGGGAGGGCTTTCTTT,CASSLILGRAFF,-,TRBV28,TRBJ1-1,few
TGTGCCAGCTCACCTATCCCGGGATTCACTGAAGCTTTCTTT,CASSPIPGFTEAFF,-,TRBV18,TRBJ1-1,few
TGTGCCAGCAGCAGAATCTCGAACACCGGGGAGCTGTTTTTT,CASSRISNTGELFF,-,TRBV2,TRBJ2-2,few
TGTGCCAGCAGCTTCGGGTCAGCCAAAAACATTCAGTACTTC,CASSFGSAKNIQYF,-,TRBV7-2,TRBJ2-4,few
TGTGCCAGCAGCCCCTACGGGGGTAGCTCCTACGAGCAGTACTTC,CASSPYGGSSYEQYF,-,TRBV4-2,TRBJ2-7,-
TGTGCCAGCAGCATACAGGGTTACGAGCAGTACTTC,CASSIQGYEQYF,-,TRBV7-2,TRBJ2-7,few
TGTGCCAGCAGCCGTTCCACAGATACGCAGTATTTT,CASSRSTDTQYF,-,TRBV7-2,TRBJ2-3,-
TGTGCCAGCTCACCAGAGTGGGAGACCCAGTACTTC,CASSPEWETQYF,-,TRBV18,TRBJ2-5,-
TGTGCCAGCAGCCCCTCGCAAGAGACCCAGTACTTC,CASSPSQETQYF,-,TRBV11-2,TRBJ2-5,-
TGTGCCAGCAGCTTCGGGACAGGCTACGAGCAGTACTTC,CASSFGTGYEQYF,TRBD1,TRBV7-2,TRBJ2-7,few
TGCGCCAGCAGCTCAGAGACTAGCGGGCCTAGACGCACAGATACGCAGTATTTT,CASSSETSGPRRTDTQYF,TRBD2,TRBV5-1,TRBJ2-3,few
TGTGCCAGCACCGTCGGGGGTCCGGGCACTGAAGCTTTCTTT,CASTVGGPGTEAFF,-,TRBV7-9,TRBJ1-1,few
TGTGCCAGCTCACCCGCTTACGGCAGGGGCTTAAACTATGGCTACACCTTC,CASSPAYGRGLNYGYTF,-,TRBV18,TRBJ1-2,-
TGTGCCAGCAGTTTATCCCCGGTCTACGAGCAGTACTTC,CASSLSPVYEQYF,-,TRBV28,TRBJ2-7,few
TGTGCCAGCAGTGAAGCGAATAGCGGACTCTACAATGAGCAGTTCTTC,CASSEANSGLYNEQFF,-,TRBV25-1,TRBJ2-1,-
TGTGCCAGCAGTTGGGACAGGGACTCCTACGAGCAGTACTTC,CASSWDRDSYEQYF,TRBD1,TRBV27,TRBJ2-7,few
TGCGCCAGCAGTGGAGGACAGGGCCTACTCGAGCAGTACTTC,CASSGGQGLLEQYF,TRBD1,TRBV5-1,TRBJ2-7,few
TGCAGTGCACAGGGGGATGAGGACTACACCTTC,CSAQGDEDYTF,TRBD1,TRBV20-1,TRBJ1-2,-
TGTGCCTGGAGTGGACAGGGGGCCGTGGAGACCCAGTACTTC,CAWSGQGAVETQYF,TRBD1,TRBV30,TRBJ2-5,few
TGTGCCAGCAGCCCTCAACAGGGCTACGAGCAGTACTTC,CASSPQQGYEQYF,-,TRBV9,TRBJ2-7,-
TGCAGTGCCCCTCGAGAGGGCACGCAGTATTTT,CSAPREGTQYF,-,TRBV20-1,TRBJ2-3,-
TGTGCCAGTAGTATAGCGGGAGTCCAAGAGACCCAGTACTTC,CASSIAGVQETQYF,-,TRBV19,TRBJ2-5,-
TGTGCCAGCAGCTTACCCCCCGGACAGGGGGTGCAGACCCAGTACTTC,CASSLPPGQGVQTQYF,TRBD1,TRBV13,TRBJ2-5,-
TGTGCCAGCAGCTCACAGGTCTACAATGAGCAGTTCTTC,CASSSQVYNEQFF,-,TRBV9,TRBJ2-1,few
TGTGCCTGGAGTATTCAAGGGGGGGGTGAGCAGTTCTTC,CAWSIQGGGEQFF,-,TRBV30,TRBJ2-1,few
TGCAGCGTTGGCACCGGCGCGGATGGGGCCAACGTCCTGACTTTC,CSVGTGADGANVLTF,-,TRBV29-1,TRBJ2-6,many
TGTGCCAGCAGCAACCAGGGGTTAAACACTGAAGCTTTCTTT,CASSNQGLNTEAFF,-,TRBV5-4,TRBJ1-1,few
TGCAGCGTTGGTTCCCGGACAGGGGAGCCATACACCTTC,CSVGSRTGEPYTF,TRBD1,TRBV29-1,TRBJ1-2,-
TGTGCCAGCAGCCCCGGGGGAGCTGGGGCCAACGTCCTGACTTTC,CASSPGGAGANVLTF,-,TRBV7-3,TRBJ2-6,-
TGTGCCAGCAGCTTTGACAGGGGGGAGCAGTACTTC,CASSFDRGEQYF,TRBD1,TRBV5-4,TRBJ2-7,-
TGCGCCAGCAGCTTTCCGGGAGGCTACAATGAGCAGTTCTTC,CASSFPGGYNEQFF,TRBD2,TRBV5-1,TRBJ2-1,few
TGTGCCAGCAGCTCGCCAGGGGGAAACACCATATATTTT,CASSSPGGNTIYF,-,TRBV7-2,TRBJ1-3,few
TGTGCCAGCAGCTTAGGGCGGGGAGTTACCACAGATACGCAGTATTTT,CASSLGRGVTTDTQYF,-,TRBV7-2,TRBJ2-3,few
TGTGCCAGCAGCTTAGCCGGCTCTATAGGGAGGGGGAACACTGAAGCTTTCTTT,CASSLAGSIGRGNTEAFF,-,TRBV7-2,TRBJ1-1,few
TGCGCCAGCAGCCAAGATAGCGTAAAGGGGACTAGACCCGGGGAGCTGTTTTTT,CASSQDSVKGTRPGELFF,TRBD2,TRBV4-1,TRBJ2-2,-
TGTGCCAGCAGCCAACGGACTGCAACTAATGAAAAACTGTTTTTT,CASSQRTATNEKLFF,-,TRBV14,TRBJ1-4,-
TGTGCCAGCAGCCCGGGGACTAGCGACCACGAGCAGTACTTC,CASSPGTSDHEQYF,TRBD2,TRBV28,TRBJ2-7,few
TGCAGCGCAGGGGGCGAGACAGATACGCAGTATTTT,CSAGGETDTQYF,TRBD1,TRBV29-1,TRBJ2-3,many
TGTGCCTGGAGTGTAACTAGCGGGAGTGTGGAGCTGTTTTTT,CAWSVTSGSVELFF,TRBD2,TRBV30,TRBJ2-2,-
TGCGCCAGCAGCTTGGCGTTTCAAGGGGGCAATGAGCAGTTCTTC,CASSLAFQGGNEQFF,-,TRBV5-1,TRBJ2-1,-
TGTGCCAGCAGTTTAACGACGGGACAGGGAAATGAAAAACTGTTTTTT,CASSLTTGQGNEKLFF,TRBD1,TRBV27,TRBJ1-4,-
TGCAGCGTTGAAGGGCAGGGTCGATACGAGCAGTACTTC,CSVEGQGRYEQYF,-,TRBV29-1,TRBJ2-7,-
TGCAGCGTTCAACCAGGGGACAATGAGCAGTTCTTC,CSVQPGDNEQFF,-,TRBV29-1,TRBJ2-1,few
TGTGCCAGCAGCTTTCGAAGCGGAGGGGCCAACGTCCTGACTTTC,CASSFRSGGANVLTF,-,TRBV11-3,TRBJ2-6,-
TGTGCCAGCAGTGGGGCGGGAGGGCACAACAATGAGCAGTTCTTC,CASSGAGGHNNEQFF,TRBD2,TRBV6-1,TRBJ2-1,few
TGTGCCAGCAGCCCCGGGACTCGAAGGCACGAGCAGTACTTC,CASSPGTRRHEQYF,-,TRBV28,TRBJ2-7,-
TGTGCCAGCAGCTGGAGGACTAGCGGGGCCTCTGGGGCCAACGTCCTGACTTTC,CASSWRTSGASGANVLTF,TRBD2,TRBV7-2,TRBJ2-6,few
TGTGCCAGCAGTTTAAACGCCGGGACACCTCGGAATGAGCAGTTCTTC,CASSLNAGTPRNEQFF,-,TRBV28,TRBJ2-1,few
TGTGCCAGCGGTGTGCCAACAGGGGGCCCCTACAATGAGCAGTTCTTC,CASGVPTGGPYNEQFF,TRBD1,TRBV2,TRBJ2-1,-